The TCR beta chain under discussion was sequenced for a study of T-cell memory formation after mild COVID-19. About this clonotype itself: Its antigen remains unknown.

Germline V gene data show CDR1 as SNHLY and CDR2 as FYNNEI. The CDR3 consists of 16 residues. V gave up 2 bases and J gave up 4 bases; unmatched junction bases: 6. Study-wide findings and caveats: CD4+ bias marked clones expanding day 15 to 37, unlike balanced contracting clones.

TCRdb reanalysed the 5' RACE reads using MiXCR and keeps one entry per CDR3 protein. The profile shows hundreds of thousands of distinct CDR3 sequences, about 22% of them singletons. This chain links TRBV2 with TRBJ2-5; 11 positions match TRBD2. Material for sequencing was PBMCs or a T cell subset sorted from them (not recorded which). The TCR comes from an adult woman who had mild COVID-19 (a few samples of this study predate the infection). Cell type and time point are not known. The CDR3 sequence: CASSEIGLAGGETQYF. The CDR3 nucleotides are TGTGCCAGCAGTGAAATTGGCCTAGCGGGGGGAGAGACCCAGTACTTC.